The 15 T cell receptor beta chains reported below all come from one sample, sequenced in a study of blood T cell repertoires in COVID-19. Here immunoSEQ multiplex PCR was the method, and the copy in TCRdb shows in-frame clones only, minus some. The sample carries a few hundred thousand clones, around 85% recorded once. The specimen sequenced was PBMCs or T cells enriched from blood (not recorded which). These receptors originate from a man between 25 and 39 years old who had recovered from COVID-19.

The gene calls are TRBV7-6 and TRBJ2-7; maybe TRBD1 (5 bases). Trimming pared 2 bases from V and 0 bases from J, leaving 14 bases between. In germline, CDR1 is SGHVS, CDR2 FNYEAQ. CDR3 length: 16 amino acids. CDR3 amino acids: CASSLRSGKDSYEQYF. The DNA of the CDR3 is TGTGCCAGCAGCTTAAGATCAGGGAAAGACTCCTACGAGCAGTACTTC. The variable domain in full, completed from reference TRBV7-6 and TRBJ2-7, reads GAGVSQSPRYKVTKRGQDVALRCDPISGHVSLYWYRQALGQGPEFLTYFNYEAQQDKSGLPNDRFSAERPEGSISTLTIQRTEQRDSAMYRCASSLRSGKDSYEQYFGPGTRLTVT.

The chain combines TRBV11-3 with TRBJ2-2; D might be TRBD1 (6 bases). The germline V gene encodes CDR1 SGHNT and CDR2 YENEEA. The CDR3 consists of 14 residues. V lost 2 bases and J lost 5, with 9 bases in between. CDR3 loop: CASSLNRVTGELFF. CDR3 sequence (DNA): TGTGCCAGCAGCTTAAACAGGGTTACCGGGGAGCTGTTTTTT.

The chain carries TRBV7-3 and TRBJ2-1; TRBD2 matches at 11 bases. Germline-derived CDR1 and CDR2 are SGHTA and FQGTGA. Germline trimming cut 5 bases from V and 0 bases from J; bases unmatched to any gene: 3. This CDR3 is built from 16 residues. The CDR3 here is CASSIAGGYSYNEQFF. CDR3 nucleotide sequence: TGTGCCAGCAGCATAGCGGGGGGGTACTCCTACAATGAGCAGTTCTTC.

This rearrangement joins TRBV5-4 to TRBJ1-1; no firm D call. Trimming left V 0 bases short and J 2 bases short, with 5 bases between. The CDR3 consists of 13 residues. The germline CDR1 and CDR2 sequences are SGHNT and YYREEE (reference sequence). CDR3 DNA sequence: TGTGCCAGCAGCTTGGAAGCAAACACTGAAGCTTTCTTT. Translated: CASSLEANTEAFF.

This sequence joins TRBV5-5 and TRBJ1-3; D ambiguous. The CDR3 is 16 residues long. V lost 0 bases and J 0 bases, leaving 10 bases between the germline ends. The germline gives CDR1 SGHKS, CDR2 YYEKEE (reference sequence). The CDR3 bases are TGTGCCAGCAGCTTGGACCGAGCGAGCTCTGGAAACACCATATATTTT. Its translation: CASSLDRASSGNTIYF.

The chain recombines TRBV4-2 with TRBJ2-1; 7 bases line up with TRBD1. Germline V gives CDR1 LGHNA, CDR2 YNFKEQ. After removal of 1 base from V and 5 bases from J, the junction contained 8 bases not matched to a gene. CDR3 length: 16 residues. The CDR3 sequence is CASSQVDRDSNNEQFF. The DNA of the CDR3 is TGTGCCAGCAGCCAAGTTGACCGGGACAGCAACAATGAGCAGTTCTTC.

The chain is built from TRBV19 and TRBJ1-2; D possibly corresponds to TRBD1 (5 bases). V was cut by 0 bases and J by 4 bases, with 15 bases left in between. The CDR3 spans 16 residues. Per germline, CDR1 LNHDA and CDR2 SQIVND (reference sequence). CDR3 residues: CASSIDREGFVYGYTF. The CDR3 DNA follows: TGTGCCAGTAGTATAGACAGGGAAGGGTTCGTCTATGGCTACACCTTC. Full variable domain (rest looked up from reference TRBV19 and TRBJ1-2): DGGITQSPKYLFRKEGQNVTLSCEQNLNHDAMYWYRQDPGQGLRLIYYSQIVNDFQKGDIAEGYSVSREKKESFPLTVTSAQKNPTAFYLCASSIDREGFVYGYTFGSGTRLTVV.

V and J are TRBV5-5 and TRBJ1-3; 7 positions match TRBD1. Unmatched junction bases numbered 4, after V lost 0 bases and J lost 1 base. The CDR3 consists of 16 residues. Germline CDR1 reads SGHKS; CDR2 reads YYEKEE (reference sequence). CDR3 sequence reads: CASSLESGGSGNTIYF. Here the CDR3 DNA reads TGTGCCAGCAGCTTGGAGTCAGGGGGTTCTGGAAACACCATATATTTT.

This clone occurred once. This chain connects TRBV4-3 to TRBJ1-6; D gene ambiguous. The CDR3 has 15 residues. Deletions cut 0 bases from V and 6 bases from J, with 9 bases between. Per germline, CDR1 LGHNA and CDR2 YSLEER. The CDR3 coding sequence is TGCGCCAGCAGCCAAGATATGGGAGGTAATTCACCCCTCCACTTT. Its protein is CASSQDMGGNSPLHF.

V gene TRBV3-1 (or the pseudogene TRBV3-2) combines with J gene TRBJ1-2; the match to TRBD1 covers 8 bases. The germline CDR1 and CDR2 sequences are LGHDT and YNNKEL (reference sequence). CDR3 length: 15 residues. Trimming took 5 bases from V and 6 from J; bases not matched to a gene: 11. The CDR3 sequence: CASSSQGRQGHGYTF. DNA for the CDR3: TGTGCCAGCAGCTCCCAAGGAAGACAGGGGCATGGCTACACCTTC.

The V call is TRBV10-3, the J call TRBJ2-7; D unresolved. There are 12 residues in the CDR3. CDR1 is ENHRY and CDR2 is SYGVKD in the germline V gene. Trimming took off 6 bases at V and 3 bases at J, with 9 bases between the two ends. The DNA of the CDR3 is TGTGCCATCAGCCCCTCGGGCTACGAGCAGTACTTC. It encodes CAISPSGYEQYF.

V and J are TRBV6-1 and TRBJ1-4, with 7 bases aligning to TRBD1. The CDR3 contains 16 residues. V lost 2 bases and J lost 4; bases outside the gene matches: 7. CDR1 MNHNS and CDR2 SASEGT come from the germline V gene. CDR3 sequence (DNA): TGTGCCAGCAGTGAACGGGCGGGACAGATTAATGAAAAACTGTTTTTT. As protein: CASSERAGQINEKLFF.

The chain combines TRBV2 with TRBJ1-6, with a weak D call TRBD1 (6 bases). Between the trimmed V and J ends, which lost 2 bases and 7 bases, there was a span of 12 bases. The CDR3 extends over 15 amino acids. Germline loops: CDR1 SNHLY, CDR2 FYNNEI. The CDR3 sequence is CASSEIQGRNSPLHF. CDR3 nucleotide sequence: TGTGCCAGCAGTGAAATTCAGGGGCGGAATTCACCCCTCCACTTT.

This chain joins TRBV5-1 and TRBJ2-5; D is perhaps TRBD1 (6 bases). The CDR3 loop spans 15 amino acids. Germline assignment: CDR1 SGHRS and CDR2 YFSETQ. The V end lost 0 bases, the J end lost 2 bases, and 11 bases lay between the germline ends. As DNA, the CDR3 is TGCGCCAGCAGCTTGGCCCCTGGACAGCAAGAGACCCAGTACTTC. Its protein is CASSLAPGQQETQYF.

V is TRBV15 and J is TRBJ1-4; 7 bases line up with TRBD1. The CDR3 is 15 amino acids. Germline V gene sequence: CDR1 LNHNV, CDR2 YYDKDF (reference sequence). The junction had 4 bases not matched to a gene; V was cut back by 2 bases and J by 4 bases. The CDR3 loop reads CATSRQGQVNEKLFF. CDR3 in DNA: TGTGCCACCAGCAGACAAGGACAGGTTAATGAAAAACTGTTTTTT. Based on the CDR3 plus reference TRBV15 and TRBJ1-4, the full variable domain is DAMVIQNPRYQVTQFGKPVTLSCSQTLNHNVMYWYQQKSSQAPKLLFHYYDKDFNNEADTPDNFQSRRPNTSFCFLDIRSPGLGDTAMYLCATSRQGQVNEKLFFGSGTQLSVL.